This TCR beta chain stems from a study of PD-L1 blockade in urothelial cancer. Study context: Male sex and bladder-origin urothelial cancer were recorded for about 90% of the 29 patients.

Time point given: pretreatment peripheral blood. Clones were read by immunoSEQ multiplex PCR, and TCRdb kept only the in-frame ones, dropping some. The data contain under 95,000 clones, about four fifths of them singletons. The source of this sequence is a woman between 65 and 79 years old with urothelial cancer. The specimen was PBMCs, collected around atezolizumab (anti-PD-L1) treatment.

CDR3 in DNA: TGTGCCTGGAGAGAAAGCGGGGGGCAACACAATGAGCAGTTCTTC. The encoded protein is CAWRESGGQHNEQFF. This chain connects TRBV30 to TRBJ2-1; 9 nucleotides agree with TRBD2. V dropped 3 bases and J dropped 5; count of bases not matched to a gene: 8. This CDR3 spans 15 amino acids. Looked up from germline, CDR1 is GTSNPN and CDR2 is SVGIG (reference sequence). Full variable domain (rest looked up from reference TRBV30 and TRBJ2-1): SQTIHQWPATLVQPVGSPLSLECTVEGTSNPNLYWYRQAAGRGLQLLFYSVGIGQISSEVPQNLSASRPQDRQFILSSKKLLLSDSGFYLCAWRESGGQHNEQFFGPGTRLTVL.